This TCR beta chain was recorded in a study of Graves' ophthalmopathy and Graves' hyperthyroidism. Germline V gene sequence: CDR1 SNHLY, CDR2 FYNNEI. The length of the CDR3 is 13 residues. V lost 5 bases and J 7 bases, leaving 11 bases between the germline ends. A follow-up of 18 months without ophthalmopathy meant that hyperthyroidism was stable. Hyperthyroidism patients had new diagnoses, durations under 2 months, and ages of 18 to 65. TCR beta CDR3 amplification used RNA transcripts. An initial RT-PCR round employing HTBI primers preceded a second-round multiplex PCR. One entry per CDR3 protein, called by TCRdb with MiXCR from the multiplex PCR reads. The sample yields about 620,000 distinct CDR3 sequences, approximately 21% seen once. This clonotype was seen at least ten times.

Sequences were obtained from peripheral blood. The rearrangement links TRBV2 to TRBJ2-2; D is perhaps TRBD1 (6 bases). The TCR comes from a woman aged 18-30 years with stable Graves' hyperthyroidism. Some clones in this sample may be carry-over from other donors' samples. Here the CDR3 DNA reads TGTGCCAGCAGTACAGGGTACGACGGGGAGCTGTTTTTT. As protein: CASSTGYDGELFF.